This T cell receptor beta chain was retrieved from a study of T cell responses to AZD1222 COVID-19 vaccine. V shed 5 bases and J shed 6 bases, with 18 bases lying between them. There are 15 residues in the CDR3. Germline V gene data show CDR1 as MGHDK and CDR2 as SYGVNS. TCRdb's copy holds only in-frame clones and misses some; the assay was immunoSEQ multiplex PCR. Found here are about 150,000 clones, about 90% of them singletons; the top ten hold around 3.5%. The receptor was isolated from an adult who received the AZD1222 COVID-19 vaccine. The chain is built from TRBV25-1 and TRBJ2-3, with D perhaps assigned TRBD1 or TRBD2 (5 bases each). Here the sequenced sample was peripheral blood, taken 28 days after the second AZD1222 dose. The CDR3 nucleotides are TGTGCCAGCAGTCCACTCGGTGGATGGGGGGATACGCAGTATTTT. Residues: CASSPLGGWGDTQYF.